This T cell receptor (beta chain) stems from a study of shared clonotypes between healthy human individuals. Here immunoSEQ multiplex PCR was the method, and the copy in TCRdb shows in-frame clones only, minus some. The sample has some 2.1 million clones; around 95% are singletons. Germline values: CDR1 SNHLY, CDR2 FYNNEI. The CDR3 totals 13 residues. The V gene lost 2 bases and the J gene lost 5 bases, with 6 bases spanning the gap. In the case of this clone: The sample holds other DNA sequences that translate to the same CDR3.

The receptor was isolated from a man aged 18 to 29 in good health. The material sequenced was naive CD4+ T cells sorted from blood. Subset denoted: CD45RA+ positively selected. V and J are TRBV2 and TRBJ2-2; D unclear. The CDR3 DNA reads TGTGCCAGCAGTGAAAAGGGAACCGGGGAGCTGTTTTTT. It is translated as CASSEKGTGELFF.